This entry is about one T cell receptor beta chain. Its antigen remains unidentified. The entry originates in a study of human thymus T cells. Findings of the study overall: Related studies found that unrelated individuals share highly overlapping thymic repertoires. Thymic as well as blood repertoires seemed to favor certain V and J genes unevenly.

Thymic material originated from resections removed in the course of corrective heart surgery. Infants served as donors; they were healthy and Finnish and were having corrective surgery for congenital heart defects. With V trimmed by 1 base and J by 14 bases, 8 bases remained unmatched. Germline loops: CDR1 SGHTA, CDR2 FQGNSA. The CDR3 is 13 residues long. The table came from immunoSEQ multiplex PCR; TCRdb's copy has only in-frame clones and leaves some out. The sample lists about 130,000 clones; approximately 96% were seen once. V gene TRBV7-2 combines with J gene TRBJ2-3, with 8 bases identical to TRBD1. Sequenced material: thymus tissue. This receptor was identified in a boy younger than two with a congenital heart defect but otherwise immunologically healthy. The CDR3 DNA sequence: TGTGCCAGCAGCTTAGGAGGACAGGGAATATTGTATTTT. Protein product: CASSLGGQGILYF.